These T cell receptor beta chains were read from a single sample in a study of T cell responses to AZD1222 COVID-19 vaccine. Only in-frame clones appear in the TCRdb table, and some are missing; sequencing was by immunoSEQ multiplex PCR. The profile shows roughly 150,000 clones, roughly 92% of them singletons. Sequenced here: peripheral blood, sampled 28 days after the second AZD1222 dose. The receptors stem from an adult who received the AZD1222 COVID-19 vaccine. The CDR3 runs from the conserved cysteine through the conserved F or W. A D gene is named only where the DNA matches it firmly. Clone size is stated in some rows and not others, as once, few, many or a class when expanded.

j_gene | d_gene | len | v_gene | abundance | CDR3nt | CDR3aa
TRBJ1-3 | . | 12 | TRBV7-9 | few | TGTGCCAGCAGCCAATCTGGAAACACCATATATTTT | CASSQSGNTIYF
TRBJ2-7 | TRBD1 | 16 | TRBV7-9 | . | TGTGCCAGCAGCTTAGAGAACCGGGACAGGACCTACGAGCAGTACTTC | CASSLENRDRTYEQYF
TRBJ2-5 | . | 15 | TRBV5-1 | . | TGCGCCAGCACCATAACCCATCCCGGCCAAGAGACCCAGTACTTC | CASTITHPGQETQYF
TRBJ2-7 | TRBD2 | 14 | TRBV7-2 | once | TGTGCCAGCGGGCTCCGGGGGGGCTATGGCGAGCAGTACTTC | CASGLRGGYGEQYF
TRBJ1-5 | . | 16 | TRBV19 | . | TGTGCCAGTAGTATCCTTATAGGACACGGCAATCAGCCCCAGCATTTT | CASSILIGHGNQPQHF
TRBJ2-1 | . | 13 | TRBV3-1/TRBV3-2 | . | TGTGCCAGCAGCCAAGGACTAGACAATGAGCAGTTCTTC | CASSQGLDNEQFF
TRBJ2-6 | TRBD2 | 15 | TRBV3-1/TRBV3-2 | . | TGTGCCAGCAACCGCGGGGGGGCTGGGGCCAACGTCCTGACTTTC | CASNRGGAGANVLTF
TRBJ1-1 | . | 14 | TRBV5-6 | . | TGTGCCAGCAGCTTGACCGGGCCGAACACTGAAGCTTTCTTT | CASSLTGPNTEAFF
TRBJ1-3 | TRBD1 | 18 | TRBV3-1/TRBV3-2 | . | TGTGCCAGCAGCCAGCCCGGGACAGGGAAATTTCCTGGAAACACCATATATTTT | CASSQPGTGKFPGNTIYF
TRBJ1-2 | . | 15 | TRBV3-1/TRBV3-2 | few | TGTGCCAGCACCTCCTCTTCGGGCGCCGTCTATGGCTACACCTTC | CASTSSSGAVYGYTF
TRBJ2-7 | . | 12 | TRBV10-2 | . | TGCGCCAGCGGGCCGCTAGGGTACGAGCAGTACTTC | CASGPLGYEQYF
TRBJ1-5 | . | 12 | TRBV28 | . | TGTGCCAGCAGGAATAGCAATCAGCCCCAGCATTTT | CASRNSNQPQHF
TRBJ2-7 | TRBD2 | 14 | TRBV5-4 | . | TGTGCCAGCAGCTCAAGCGGGGGCCGTTACGAGCAGTACTTC | CASSSSGGRYEQYF
TRBJ1-6 | . | 17 | TRBV7-2 | . | TGTGCCAGCAGCTTAGATAATCGGAGACACGTTAATTCACCCCTCCACTTT | CASSLDNRRHVNSPLHF
TRBJ2-7 | . | 13 | TRBV27 | . | TGTGCCAGCAGTTTATTGGCGGGTGGGGAGCAGTACTTC | CASSLLAGGEQYF
TRBJ1-2 | . | 12 | TRBV28 | . | TGTGCCAGCAGTTCAACCAACTATGGCTACACCTTC | CASSSTNYGYTF
TRBJ1-2 | . | 15 | TRBV27 | . | TGTGCCAGCACTTCATTAGAGACGCACCACTATGGCTACACCTTC | CASTSLETHHYGYTF
TRBJ1-5 | . | 15 | TRBV5-1 | . | TGCGCCAGCAGCCCGGGACTGCCATCCAATCAGCCCCAGCATTTT | CASSPGLPSNQPQHF
TRBJ2-7 | TRBD1 | 14 | TRBV5-5 | . | TGTGCCAGCAGCTTGTACGGACAGGACTACGAGCAGTACTTC | CASSLYGQDYEQYF
TRBJ2-5 | . | 16 | TRBV18 | . | TGTGCCAGCTCCCTCAACAGGGTGCAGTCTTCGGAGACCCAGTACTTC | CASSLNRVQSSETQYF
TRBJ1-4 | . | 16 | TRBV21-1 | . | TGTGCCAGCAGCAACGGCAGGGCGCAGACTAATGAAAAACTGTTTTTT | CASSNGRAQTNEKLFF
TRBJ1-3 | TRBD1 | 14 | TRBV3-1/TRBV3-2 | . | TGTGCCAGCAGCCTCGACAGGGTTGGAAACACCATATATTTT | CASSLDRVGNTIYF
TRBJ2-3 | TRBD2 | 20 | TRBV28 | . | TGTGCCAGCAGTTTACCTGATCAGGGACTAGCGGGGACGTTCACAGATACGCAGTATTTT | CASSLPDQGLAGTFTDTQYF
TRBJ2-2 | . | 15 | TRBV27 | . | TGTGCCAGCAGTCCTGACCCGGCGAACACCGGGGAGCTGTTTTTT | CASSPDPANTGELFF
TRBJ2-7 | . | 13 | TRBV14 | few | TGTGCCAGCAGCCACTCAGGGGGGCACGAGCAGTACTTC | CASSHSGGHEQYF
TRBJ2-2 | . | 13 | TRBV5-1 | . | TGCGCCAGCAGCTTGGTGTCTGAAGGGGAGCTGTTTTTT | CASSLVSEGELFF